What follows are 19 T cell receptor beta chains derived from one specimen sequenced in a study of a mutant IDH1 vaccine in newly diagnosed glioma (dated by TCRdb to the early 2020s). Receptors were amplified or captured by the immunoSEQ multiplex PCR assay. Drawn from immuneACCESS, this table holds only the in-frame rearrangements with V and J called that TCRdb kept. Clones are partly lost; checked studies trace under half to an unresolved V gene and leave the rest unexplained. The sample records 90,000 to 100,000 clones, about 90% of which are singletons. Clones ranked in the top ten supply roughly 0.78% of the sample. No antigens are known for them. What this sample's time point label stands for: week 47, end of study. Each vaccine dose was 300 ug of a 20-mer mutant IDH1 peptide in Montanide, given subcutaneously with topical imiquimod. Specimen: PBMCs, collected from a glioma patient whose treatment included an IDH1 peptide vaccine. These receptors were obtained from a woman in her forties or fifties with glioma.

The rearrangement links TRBV29-1 to TRBJ2-1; the match to TRBD1 covers 11 bases. This CDR3 region has 13 residues. V shed 7 bases and J 8 bases; nucleotides not matched to a gene: 7. The germline gives CDR1 SQVTM, CDR2 ANQGSEA. The CDR3 region is CSGWTGGIDEQFF. Written as DNA, the CDR3 is TGCAGCGGATGGACAGGGGGCATCGATGAGCAGTTCTTC.

The chain carries TRBV5-1 and TRBJ2-7, with a tentative D call TRBD1 (5 bases). Trimming stripped 4 bases from V and 0 bases from J, with 11 bases between. The germline gives CDR1 SGHRS, CDR2 YFSETQ. CDR3 length: 14 residues. This CDR3 is CASSLDSSSYEQYF. The DNA of the CDR3 is TGCGCCAGCAGCCTCGACAGTAGCTCCTACGAGCAGTACTTC.

The chain is built from TRBV7-9 and TRBJ2-5, with 8 bases fitting TRBD1. The CDR3 runs to 15 residues. Germline CDR1 and CDR2: SEHNR and FQNEAQ (reference sequence). V dropped 5 bases and J dropped 5; count of bases not matched to a gene: 10. This chain's CDR3 is CASSLRQGKGETQYF. As DNA, the CDR3 is TGTGCCAGCAGCCTAAGACAGGGGAAGGGGGAGACCCAGTACTTC.

The rearrangement links TRBV5-1 to TRBJ1-5, with 9 bases that match TRBD1. Germline CDR1 reads SGHRS; CDR2 reads YFSETQ. The length of the CDR3 is 14 residues. The trim removed 2 bases at V and 6 bases at J, leaving 3 bases unmatched. The CDR3 DNA is TGCGCCAGCAGCTTAGGGACAGGGCGTCAGCCCCAGCATTTT. This sequence encodes CASSLGTGRQPQHF.

The chain recombines TRBV7-8 with TRBJ2-2; D is unclear. This CDR3 region has 13 residues. The germline V and J ends were trimmed by 4 bases and 7 bases, with 10 bases remaining between them. Germline CDR1 reads SGHVS; CDR2 reads FQNEAQ. CDR3 sequence (DNA): TGTGCCAGCAGCTCGACCCTAATCGGGGAGCTGTTTTTT. Translation: CASSSTLIGELFF.

This clone was picked up one time. This chain links TRBV27 with TRBJ2-7, with a possible D match to TRBD2 (7 bases). The CDR3 spans 13 residues. The germline CDR1 and CDR2 sequences are MNHEY and SMNVEV (reference sequence). Trimming shortened V by 6 bases and J by 7 bases, and 16 bases separated the two germline ends. The DNA of the CDR3 is TGTGCCAGCAGAGGGGGAGGGATAGGGGAGCAGTACTTC. As protein: CASRGGGIGEQYF.

This chain links TRBV29-1 with TRBJ2-7, with 11 bases that match TRBD2. Looked up from germline, CDR1 is SQVTM and CDR2 is ANQGSEA. J gave up 6 bases and V 6 bases, and 10 bases lay outside the gene matches. The CDR3 sequence is 14 residues long. The CDR3 nucleotides are TGCAGCGTCAAGTGGCGGCTAGCGGGAGGCGAGCAGTACTTC. Its translation is CSVKWRLAGGEQYF.

V gene TRBV5-1 combines with J gene TRBJ1-1, with D perhaps TRBD1 (5 bases). The germline V and J ends were trimmed by 4 bases and 5 bases, with 15 bases remaining between them. Germline lookup yields CDR1 SGHRS and CDR2 YFSETQ. The CDR3 has 14 residues. CDR3 loop: CASSGIIKGTEAFF. CDR3 coding DNA: TGCGCCAGCAGCGGGATTATCAAGGGGACTGAAGCTTTCTTT.

The chain carries TRBV5-1 and TRBJ2-2; 10 bases agree with TRBD2. Germline-derived CDR1 and CDR2 are SGHRS and YFSETQ. The trim removed 3 bases at V and 6 bases at J, leaving 11 bases unmatched. CDR3 size: 17 residues. The CDR3 spells CASSSSRTSGDPGELFF. The CDR3 DNA is TGCGCCAGCAGCTCTAGTCGGACTAGCGGAGACCCCGGGGAGCTGTTTTTT.

The chain carries TRBV7-3 and TRBJ2-7; tentative D call: TRBD1 (5 bases). This CDR3 region has 13 residues. CDR1 and CDR2 (germline): SGHTA, FQGTGA. The V end lost 4 bases, the J end lost 0 bases, and 7 bases lay between the germline ends. This CDR3 is CASSYDSSYEQYF. Here the CDR3 DNA reads TGTGCCAGCAGCTACGACAGCTCCTACGAGCAGTACTTC.

The chain joins TRBV7-9 to TRBJ2-1; tentatively, D is TRBD2 (5 bases). Germline-derived CDR1 and CDR2 are SEHNR and FQNEAQ (reference sequence). The CDR3 runs 12 residues. V lost 5 bases, J lost 4 bases, and 6 bases lay in between. CDR3 in DNA: TGTGCCAGCAGCCGGACTTACAATGAGCAGTTCTTC. Its protein is CASSRTYNEQFF.

The chain employs TRBV13 and TRBJ2-1; no firm D call. Trimming stripped 11 bases from V and 1 base from J, with 18 bases between. This CDR3 is 15 amino acids long. The germline V gene encodes CDR1 PRHDT and CDR2 FYEKMQ (reference sequence). The CDR3 DNA sequence: TGTGCCTGCACAAACCTCTCCCGTTCCTACAATGAGCAGTTCTTC. This gives the protein CACTNLSRSYNEQFF.

The chain links TRBV29-1 to TRBJ1-2; TRBD1 agrees at 7 bases. Looked up from germline, CDR1 is SQVTM and CDR2 is ANQGSEA. The ends lost 5 bases at V and 5 bases at J; junction bases unmatched: 20. The CDR3 is made up of 17 amino acids. CDR3 sequence: CSVLPYGTASRRYGYTF. The CDR3 DNA follows: TGCAGCGTTCTCCCATATGGGACAGCAAGCCGGAGATATGGCTACACCTTC. The variable domain in full, with the rest retrieved from reference TRBV29-1 and TRBJ1-2, is SAVISQKPSRDICQRGTSLTIQCQVDSQVTMMFWYRQQPGQSLTLIATANQGSEATYESGFVIDKFPISRPNLTFSTLTVSNMSPEDSSIYLCSVLPYGTASRRYGYTFGSGTRLTVV.

The chain has TRBV9 and TRBJ2-1; possibly TRBD1 for D (6 bases). V dropped 0 bases and J dropped 6 bases, with 10 bases sitting between them. Germline V CDR1 and CDR2: SGDLS, YYNGEE. The CDR3 totals 14 residues. CDR3: CASSVESGANEQFF. The CDR3, as DNA: TGTGCCAGCAGCGTAGAGTCAGGGGCCAATGAGCAGTTCTTC. Together with reference TRBV9 and TRBJ2-1, the CDR3 gives the full variable domain: DSGVTQTPKHLITATGQRVTLRCSPRSGDLSVYWYQQSLDQGLQFLIQYYNGEERAKGNILERFSAQQFPDLHSELNLSSLELGDSALYFCASSVESGANEQFFGPGTRLTVL.

This clone was detected a few times. The genes are TRBV25-1 and TRBJ1-2; TRBD1 aligns across 7 bases. V was clipped by 5 bases and J by 8 bases; unmatched bases: 8. The germline V gene encodes CDR1 MGHDK and CDR2 SYGVNS. The CDR3 loop spans 13 amino acids. DNA for the CDR3: TGTGCCAGCAGTTACAACAGGGGTGCGGGCTACACCTTC. This gives the protein CASSYNRGAGYTF.

V usage is TRBV7-6 and J usage is TRBJ2-6; 12 bases match TRBD1. Germline V lookup: CDR1 SGHVS, CDR2 FNYEAQ. V dropped 1 base and J dropped 4; count of bases not matched to a gene: 8. The CDR3 runs 19 residues. The CDR3 DNA reads TGTGCCAGCAGCTTAGTCGGGACAGGGGGCGCGGAAGGGGCCAACGTCCTGACTTTC. Its translation is CASSLVGTGGAEGANVLTF. Based on the CDR3 plus reference TRBV7-6 and TRBJ2-6, the full variable domain is GAGVSQSPRYKVTKRGQDVALRCDPISGHVSLYWYRQALGQGPEFLTYFNYEAQQDKSGLPNDRFSAERPEGSISTLTIQRTEQRDSAMYRCASSLVGTGGAEGANVLTFGAGSRLTVL.

The chain employs TRBV5-1 and TRBJ1-2; 8 bases align to TRBD1. This CDR3 comprises 15 residues. Losses at the gene ends were 4 bases for V and 3 bases for J; bases not matched to a gene: 8. CDR1 is SGHRS, CDR2 YFSETQ, per germline. CDR3 loop: CASSPRTGIDYGYTF. The CDR3 coding sequence is TGCGCCAGCAGCCCCCGGACAGGGATCGACTATGGCTACACCTTC.

The chain carries TRBV5-1 and TRBJ2-7, with 7 bases fitting TRBD2. Germline V gene data show CDR1 as SGHRS and CDR2 as YFSETQ. The CDR3 has 15 amino acids. Unmatched junction bases numbered 10, after V lost 4 bases and J lost 3 bases. The DNA of the CDR3 is TGCGCCAGCAGCGGCGACGGCGGGAGTTACTACGAGCAGTACTTC. Translating it yields CASSGDGGSYYEQYF.

This clone is a singleton in its sample. V gene TRBV7-2 combines with J gene TRBJ1-2, with 7 bases lining up with TRBD1. CDR3 length: 12 amino acids. Germline assignment: CDR1 SGHTA and CDR2 FQGNSA. V gave up 5 bases and J gave up 12 bases; unmatched junction bases: 9. The CDR3 loop reads CASSLLRGANTF. CDR3 coding DNA: TGTGCCAGCAGCCTTCTCAGGGGGGCTAACACCTTC. The full variable domain, its missing parts supplied by reference TRBV7-2 and TRBJ1-2, is GAGVSQSPSNKVTEKGKDVELRCDPISGHTALYWYRQSLGQGLEFLIYFQGNSAPDKSGLPSDRFSAERTGGSVSTLTIQRTQQEDSAVYLCASSLLRGANTFGSGTRLTVV.